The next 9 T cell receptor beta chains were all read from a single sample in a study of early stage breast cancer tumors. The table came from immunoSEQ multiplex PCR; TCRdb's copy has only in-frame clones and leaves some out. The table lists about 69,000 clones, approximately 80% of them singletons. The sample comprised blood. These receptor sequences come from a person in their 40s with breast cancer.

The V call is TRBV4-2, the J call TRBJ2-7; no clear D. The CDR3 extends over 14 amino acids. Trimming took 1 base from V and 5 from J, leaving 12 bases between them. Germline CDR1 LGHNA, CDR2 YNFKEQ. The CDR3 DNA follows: TGTGCCAGCAGCCAAGCTGGGCCCTTTGACGAGCAGTACTTC. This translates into CASSQAGPFDEQYF.

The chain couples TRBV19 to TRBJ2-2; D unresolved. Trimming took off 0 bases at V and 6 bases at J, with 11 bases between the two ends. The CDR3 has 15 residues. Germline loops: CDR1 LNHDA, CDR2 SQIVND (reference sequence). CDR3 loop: CASSIDGLAAGELFF. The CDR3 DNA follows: TGTGCCAGTAGTATAGATGGTCTGGCGGCCGGGGAGCTGTTTTTT. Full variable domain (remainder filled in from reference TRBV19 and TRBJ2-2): DGGITQSPKYLFRKEGQNVTLSCEQNLNHDAMYWYRQDPGQGLRLIYYSQIVNDFQKGDIAEGYSVSREKKESFPLTVTSAQKNPTAFYLCASSIDGLAAGELFFGEGSRLTVL.

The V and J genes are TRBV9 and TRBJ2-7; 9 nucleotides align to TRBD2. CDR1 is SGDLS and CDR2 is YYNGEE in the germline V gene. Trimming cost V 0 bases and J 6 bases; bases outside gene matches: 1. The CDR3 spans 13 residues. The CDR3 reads CASSVVSGSEQYF. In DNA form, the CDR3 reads TGTGCCAGCAGCGTAGTTAGCGGGAGCGAGCAGTACTTC.

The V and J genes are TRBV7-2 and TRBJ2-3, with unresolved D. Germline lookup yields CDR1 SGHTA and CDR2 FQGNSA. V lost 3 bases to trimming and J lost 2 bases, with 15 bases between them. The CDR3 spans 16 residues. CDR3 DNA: TGTGCCAGCAGCTTCCCTAACTACCCACCCACAGATACGCAGTATTTT. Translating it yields CASSFPNYPPTDTQYF.

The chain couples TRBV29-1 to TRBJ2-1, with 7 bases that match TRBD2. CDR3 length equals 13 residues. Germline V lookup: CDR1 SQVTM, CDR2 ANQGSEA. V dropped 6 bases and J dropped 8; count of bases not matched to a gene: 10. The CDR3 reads CSVSFGTNHEQFF. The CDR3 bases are TGCAGCGTCTCATTTGGGACTAACCATGAGCAGTTCTTC.

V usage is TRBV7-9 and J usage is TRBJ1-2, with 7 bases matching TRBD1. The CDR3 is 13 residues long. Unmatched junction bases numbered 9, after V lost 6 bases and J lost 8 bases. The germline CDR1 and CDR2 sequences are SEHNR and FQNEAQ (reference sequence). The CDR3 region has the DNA TGTGCCAGCAGTAATACAGGGGCTGAGGGCTACACCTTC. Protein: CASSNTGAEGYTF.

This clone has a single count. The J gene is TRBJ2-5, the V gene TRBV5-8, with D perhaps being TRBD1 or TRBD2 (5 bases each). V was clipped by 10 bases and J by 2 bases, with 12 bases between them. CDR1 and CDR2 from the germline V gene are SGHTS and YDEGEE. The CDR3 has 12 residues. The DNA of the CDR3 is TGTGCCCGAGGGGCAGGACAAGAGACCCAGTACTTC. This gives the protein CARGAGQETQYF.

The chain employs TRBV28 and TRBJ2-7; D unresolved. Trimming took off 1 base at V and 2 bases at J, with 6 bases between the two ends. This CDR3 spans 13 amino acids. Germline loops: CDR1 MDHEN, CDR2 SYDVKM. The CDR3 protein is CASSLSVTYEQYF. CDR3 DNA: TGTGCCAGCAGTTTATCGGTGACCTACGAGCAGTACTTC. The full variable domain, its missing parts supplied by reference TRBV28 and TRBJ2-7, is DVKVTQSSRYLVKRTGEKVFLECVQDMDHENMFWYRQDPGLGLRLIYFSYDVKMKEKGDIPEGYSVSREKKERFSLILESASTNQTSMYLCASSLSVTYEQYFGPGTRLTVT.

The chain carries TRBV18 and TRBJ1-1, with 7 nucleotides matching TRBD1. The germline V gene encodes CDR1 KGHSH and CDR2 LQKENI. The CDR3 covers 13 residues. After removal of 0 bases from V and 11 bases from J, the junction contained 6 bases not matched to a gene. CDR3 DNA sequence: TGTGCCAGCTCACCACCGGGCACAGGGGACGCTTTCTTT. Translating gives CASSPPGTGDAFF.